The 24 T cell receptor beta chains below were found in one sample sequenced in a study of cytomegalovirus exposure and HLA in healthy donors (dated by TCRdb to the late 2010s). The library came from the immunoSEQ multiplex PCR assay. A mixture of 60 forward primers for TCR Vbeta segments and 13 reverse primers for TCR Jbeta segments was used in the multiplex PCR. In TCRdb, the immuneACCESS table is reduced to in-frame sequences with V and J assigned. These tables do not hold every clone; where another copy was compared, an unresolved V gene accounts for under half, and the others remain unexplained. This sample has 150,000 to 200,000 clones in its table, and around four fifths of those were observed once. Approximately 3.7% of the sample is taken by the ten largest. The sequenced sample was PBMCs. The receptors shown here come from a woman aged 60-75 years in good health and CMV-seropositive.

The V call is TRBV27, the J call TRBJ2-3, with 7 bases identical to TRBD2. V lost 0 bases and J lost 2; bases outside the gene matches: 8. This CDR3 is built from 17 residues. Germline V CDR1 and CDR2: MNHEY, SMNVEV (reference sequence). The chain's CDR3 is CASSLSPGTTDTDTQYF. For the CDR3, the DNA is TGTGCCAGCAGTTTATCCCCCGGGACTACCGACACAGATACGCAGTATTTT.

This clone was counted only a few times. The chain employs TRBV6-1 and TRBJ2-3; D call uncertain. Trimming took 10 bases from V and 0 from J, leaving 5 bases between them. The CDR3 loop spans 11 amino acids. Germline-derived CDR1 and CDR2 are MNHNS and SASEGT. CDR3 in amino acids: CATGSTDTQYF. DNA for the CDR3: TGTGCCACCGGGAGCACAGATACGCAGTATTTT.

This chain connects TRBV19 to TRBJ2-5, with D hard to call. The germline V gene has CDR1 LNHDA and CDR2 SQIVND (reference sequence). CDR3 length: 11 residues. Trimming left V 5 bases short and J 8 bases short, with 9 bases between. CDR3 sequence: CASSVDKTQYF. The CDR3 nucleotides read TGTGCCAGTAGTGTCGACAAAACCCAGTACTTC.

The rearrangement links TRBV7-8 to TRBJ1-3; possible D gene TRBD1, 5 bases. The germline CDR1 and CDR2 sequences are SGHVS and FQNEAQ. V gave up 5 bases and J gave up 3 bases, with 11 bases separating them. CDR3 length: 14 amino acids. The CDR3: CASSGGGVGNTIYF. The CDR3 DNA reads as TGTGCCAGCAGCGGGGGAGGGGTTGGAAACACCATATATTTT.

To note about this clone: Mismatch with germline at one junction end may stem from a read error. The rearrangement uses TRBV7-7 and TRBJ2-1; TRBD2 aligns across 9 bases. Germline-derived CDR1 and CDR2 are SSHAT and FNYEAQ (reference sequence). CDR3 size: 18 residues. CDR3 residues: CASSLEGGRGVGYNEQFF. The CDR3 nucleotides read TGTGCTAGCAGCTTAGAAGGCGGGAGGGGAGTGGGCTACAATGAGCAGTTCTTC.

V and J are TRBV5-3 and TRBJ2-7, with 9 bases fitting TRBD1. TRBV5-3 is treated as an ORF (open reading frame) with a function not yet certain. The CDR3 length is 15 residues. With 6 bases clipped from V and 1 base from J, the junction kept 8 bases outside the gene matches. This CDR3 is CARTHKGQGSYEQYF. CDR3 in DNA: TGTGCCAGAACCCATAAGGGACAGGGTTCCTACGAGCAGTACTTC.

This chain connects TRBV7-3 to TRBJ2-7; D ambiguous. CDR3 length: 13 amino acids. CDR1 and CDR2 from the germline V gene are SGHTA and FQGTGA. V dropped 5 bases and J dropped 6 bases, with 14 bases sitting between them. This chain's CDR3 is CASSLTSVSEQYF. CDR3 in DNA: TGTGCCAGCAGCCTCACCTCGGTTTCCGAGCAGTACTTC.

This chain uses TRBV15 with TRBJ1-1; 7 bases align to TRBD1. The germline V gene has CDR1 LNHNV and CDR2 YYDKDF (reference sequence). J lost 3 bases, V lost 1 base, and 5 bases had no gene match. The CDR3 extends over 15 amino acids. CDR3 nucleotides: TGTGCCACCAGCAGAGCATCAGGGGGATACACTGAAGCTTTCTTT. Protein sequence: CATSRASGGYTEAFF.

The CDR3 bases are TGTGCCAGCACTTTACAGGGTCGCTCCTATAATTCACCCCTCCACTTT. Translated, it gives CASTLQGRSYNSPLHF. This sequence joins TRBV6-6 and TRBJ1-6; D might be TRBD1 (6 bases). This CDR3 has 16 residues. Germline CDR1 is MNHNY and CDR2 is SVGAGI (reference sequence). With 7 bases removed from V and 0 bases from J, the gap between germline ends came to 13 bases.

The V call is TRBV30, the J call TRBJ2-7, with 12 bases lining up with TRBD2. Looked up from germline, CDR1 is GTSNPN and CDR2 is SVGIG (reference sequence). The length of the CDR3 is 18 residues. V trimming: 2 bases; J trimming: 5 bases; junction bases outside the gene matches: 16. The CDR3 spells CAWSPPGLLAGGPDEQYF. The CDR3, as DNA: TGTGCCTGGAGTCCCCCAGGGCTTCTAGCGGGGGGGCCTGACGAGCAGTACTTC.

This chain joins TRBV6-5 and TRBJ1-1, with TRBD1 as a possible D gene (6 bases). The CDR3 spans 13 residues. Per germline, CDR1 MNHEY and CDR2 SVGAGI. V lost 1 base to trimming and J lost 9 bases, with 12 bases between them. The CDR3 DNA reads TGTGCCAGCAGTTACTTAGCACAGGGTCAAGCTTTCTTT. As protein: CASSYLAQGQAFF.

The chain employs TRBV5-1 and TRBJ2-5; 7 bases line up with TRBD2. Germline V CDR1 and CDR2: SGHRS, YFSETQ. V shed 5 bases, J shed 5 bases, and the junction held 6 bases outside the gene matches. CDR3 size: 13 residues. CDR3 bases: TGCGCCAGCAGGGGAGGGAGTGGGGAGACCCAGTACTTC. Encoded protein: CASRGGSGETQYF.

Turning to this clone: One end of the junction varies from germline; a read error may be responsible. The genes are TRBV11-2 and TRBJ2-6; possibly TRBD1 for D (8 bases). The germline V gene has CDR1 SGHAT and CDR2 FQNNGV. The length of the CDR3 is 15 residues. The CDR3 is CASSPTGAGANGLTF. The CDR3 bases are TGTGCCAGCAGCCCGACAGGGGCGGGGGCCAACGGCCTGACTTTC.

The V call is TRBV7-3, the J call TRBJ2-1; TRBD2 matches at 9 bases. There are 15 residues in the CDR3. The germline V gene encodes CDR1 SGHTA and CDR2 FQGTGA. Trimming took 5 bases from V and 9 from J; bases not matched to a gene: 11. CDR3 bases: TGTGCCAGCAGCCGCGTGGTAGCGGGAGTTGTTGAGCAGTTCTTC. It encodes CASSRVVAGVVEQFF.

The sample holds one count of this clone. The gene calls are TRBV15 and TRBJ2-3; D perhaps matches TRBD2 (5 bases). The CDR3 totals 16 residues. CDR1 LNHNV and CDR2 YYDKDF come from the germline V gene (reference sequence). Trimming removed 4 bases from V and 1 base from J, with 15 bases in between. The CDR3 reads CATSKGGGQGTDTQYF. As DNA, the CDR3 is TGTGCCACCAGCAAAGGCGGCGGGCAAGGCACAGATACGCAGTATTTT. The whole variable domain, filled in from reference TRBV15 and TRBJ2-3, reads DAMVIQNPRYQVTQFGKPVTLSCSQTLNHNVMYWYQQKSSQAPKLLFHYYDKDFNNEADTPDNFQSRRPNTSFCFLDIRSPGLGDTAMYLCATSKGGGQGTDTQYFGPGTRLTVL.

The gene calls are TRBV4-1 and TRBJ1-6; 7 bases match TRBD1. Germline trimming cut 4 bases from V and 0 bases from J; bases unmatched to any gene: 3. The CDR3 spans 16 residues. The germline V gene encodes CDR1 MGHRA and CDR2 YSYEKL. Here the CDR3 reads CASSLQGSSYNSPLHF. The CDR3 coding sequence is TGCGCCAGCAGCCTACAGGGGAGCTCCTATAATTCACCCCTCCACTTT.

The chain carries TRBV5-5 and TRBJ2-7, with D tentatively TRBD1 (6 bases). Germline CDR1 and CDR2: SGHKS and YYEKEE (reference sequence). Trimming pared 0 bases from V and 3 bases from J, leaving 13 bases between. The CDR3 has 15 residues. The CDR3 DNA is TGTGCCAGCAGCTTGGAAGGAGGACAGATCTACGAGCAGTACTTC. It yields the protein CASSLEGGQIYEQYF.

This clone came up a few times. The V call is TRBV6-1, the J call TRBJ1-1; no reliable D call. Germline V gene sequence: CDR1 MNHNS, CDR2 SASEGT. Trimming removed 6 bases from V and 3 bases from J, with 14 bases in between. The CDR3 has 14 residues. CDR3 sequence: CASSDGDRDTEAFF. The CDR3, as DNA: TGTGCCAGCAGCGACGGGGATCGCGACACTGAAGCTTTCTTT.

The chain couples TRBV27 to TRBJ2-5; D is perhaps TRBD1 (5 bases). With the DNA end fitting TRBJ2-7 better, the J assignment may be wrong. The CDR3 runs 17 residues. The germline gives CDR1 MNHEY, CDR2 SMNVEV (reference sequence). The CDR3, as DNA: TGTGCCGGCCCGAGACAGAAACCGACCCTACGACCCTACGAGCAGTACTTC. It is translated as CAGPRQKPTLRPYEQYF.

The chain carries TRBV19 and TRBJ2-3; 7 positions match TRBD1. The CDR3 has 14 residues. Germline CDR1 and CDR2: LNHDA and SQIVND (reference sequence). V shed 6 bases, J shed 2 bases, and the junction held 5 bases outside the gene matches. CDR3 in DNA: TGTGCCAGTAGCTTGGGACAGCCCACAGATACGCAGTATTTT. This codes for CASSLGQPTDTQYF. Together with reference TRBV19 and TRBJ2-3, the CDR3 gives the full variable domain: DGGITQSPKYLFRKEGQNVTLSCEQNLNHDAMYWYRQDPGQGLRLIYYSQIVNDFQKGDIAEGYSVSREKKESFPLTVTSAQKNPTAFYLCASSLGQPTDTQYFGPGTRLTVL.

J is TRBJ1-4 and V is TRBV10-3; possible D gene TRBD1, 5 bases. CDR3 length: 14 amino acids. V shed 7 bases and J shed 4 bases, with 13 bases lying between them. Germline loops: CDR1 ENHRY, CDR2 SYGVKD. CDR3 sequence: CAIKKTADNEKLFF. In DNA form, the CDR3 reads TGTGCCATCAAGAAGACAGCCGATAATGAAAAACTGTTTTTT.

This rearrangement joins TRBV15 to TRBJ2-2; 9 nucleotides agree with TRBD2. CDR3 size: 16 residues. The germline V gene has CDR1 LNHNV and CDR2 YYDKDF (reference sequence). V shed 0 bases, J shed 5 bases, and the junction held 4 bases outside the gene matches. CDR3 in amino acids: CATSRELAGPTGELFF. The CDR3 coding sequence is TGTGCCACCAGCAGAGAGCTAGCGGGGCCGACCGGGGAGCTGTTTTTT.

This clone was observed a handful of times. The chain combines TRBV7-9 with TRBJ2-1; 15 bases fit TRBD2. V was pared by 10 bases and J by 7 bases, with 8 bases of the junction left unmatched. This CDR3 has 15 amino acids. The germline gives CDR1 SEHNR, CDR2 FQNEAQ (reference sequence). The CDR3 sequence is CAIEPGTSGRNEQFF. The CDR3 nucleotides read TGTGCCATTGAACCCGGGACTAGCGGGAGGAATGAGCAGTTCTTC. Using reference TRBV7-9 and TRBJ2-1 for the parts outside the CDR3, the full variable domain is DTGVSQNPRHKITKRGQNVTFRCDPISEHNRLYWYRQTLGQGPEFLTYFQNEAQLEKSRLLSDRFSAERPKGSFSTLEIQRTEQGDSAMYLCAIEPGTSGRNEQFFGPGTRLTVL.

J is TRBJ1-5 and V is TRBV19, with 8 positions matching TRBD1. The CDR3 consists of 14 residues. The junction had 6 bases not matched to a gene; V was cut back by 7 bases and J by 4 bases. Germline V gene data show CDR1 as LNHDA and CDR2 as SQIVND (reference sequence). As DNA, the CDR3 is TGTGCCAGTACCCCGACAGGGGAAAATCAGCCCCAGCATTTT. Encoded protein: CASTPTGENQPQHF. The full variable domain, completed using reference TRBV19 and TRBJ1-5, is DGGITQSPKYLFRKEGQNVTLSCEQNLNHDAMYWYRQDPGQGLRLIYYSQIVNDFQKGDIAEGYSVSREKKESFPLTVTSAQKNPTAFYLCASTPTGENQPQHFGDGTRLSIL.